This TCR beta chain emerged from a study of blood T cell repertoires in COVID-19. Study-wide context: PBMCs, B-cell-depleted T cells, or T cells were the source of the cDNA or gDNA that made up the material.

In germline, CDR1 is ENHRY, CDR2 SYGVKD. Trimming shortened V by 6 bases and J by 0 bases, and 12 bases separated the two germline ends. CDR3 length: 15 residues. Methods used by the authors: Estimates of nucleated cell counts were drawn from the amplification of reference gene primers. The table came from immunoSEQ multiplex PCR; TCRdb's copy has only in-frame clones and leaves some out. That table furnishes V, J and clone size, whereas the DNA furnished D and trimming. The table lists 200,000 to 250,000 clones, approximately 78% of them singletons. While infection was still active, Seattle patients were enrolled and then followed longitudinally.

The chain combines TRBV10-3 with TRBJ1-5; D might be TRBD1 (6 bases). This TCR was recovered from a woman aged 80 or over with COVID-19, enrolled during active disease. The sample was peripheral blood. The CDR3 is CAISTTGYSNQPQHF. In nucleotides, the CDR3 is TGTGCCATCAGCACTACAGGGTATAGCAATCAGCCCCAGCATTTT.